This section outlines one T cell receptor beta chain sequence together with its context. It has no known antigen specificity. Reading the germline V gene (reference sequence) gives CDR1 PRHDT and CDR2 FYEKMQ. The CDR3 covers 15 residues, taking in both the cysteine and the phenylalanine. Only the CDR3 DNA stays, 45 bases, in frame from base 1. V is clipped by 2 bases and J by 3 bases, and the sequence between their germline boundaries is 14 bases long. The cohort comprised hundreds of healthy bone marrow donors. All cohort members were sampled while nominally healthy, although unrecorded immune exposures were likely present. The donor tested CMV seropositive and was one of the 289 seropositive cohort members. A peripheral blood sample was collected from each donor, and TCR beta sequencing was performed on peripheral blood mononuclear cells. The Qiagen DNeasy Blood Extraction Kit was used to extract genomic DNA from the blood cell samples.

Library preparation employed the immunoSEQ multiplex PCR assay. A mixture of 60 forward primers for TCR Vbeta segments and 13 reverse primers for TCR Jbeta segments was used in the multiplex PCR. A multiplex PCR assay on genomic DNA amplified the CDR3 region of rearranged TCR beta genes. The amplified TCR beta libraries were sequenced on the Illumina HiSeq System as 87-base-pair reads. Per the source publication's procedure: In a later analysis, some 80 million unique TCR beta chains were counted across the 666 repertoires, and about 10 million of these chains were shared by at least two donors. Raw reads were error-corrected and collapsed into unique sequences with a nearest-neighbor algorithm that merged closely related sequences to remove PCR and sequencing errors. CDR3 sequences were aligned to IMGT reference sequences to assign V, D and J gene segments. Each retained sequence needed at least a six-nucleotide match to both a V gene segment and a J gene segment. Rearrangements were classified as productive when the CDR3 lacked stop codons and remained in frame with V and J, and all other rearrangements were classified as non-productive. CDR3 was defined by IMGT convention, running from the second conserved V-encoded cysteine to the conserved J-encoded phenylalanine. In an earlier analysis of roughly 610 of the donors, sequences lacking an unambiguous match to a single V gene segment were excluded. An earlier analysis of 587 of the donors called V segments functional above 56.7% productive rearrangements and segregating when the between-donor standard deviation exceeded 5%. A statistical classification framework was built to diagnose cytomegalovirus status from the catalog of TCR beta chain sequences. In a later analysis, TCR nucleotide sequences were compared against IMGT/GENE-DB human TR gene sequences so that V and J genes could be assigned. In a later analysis, CDR3 sequences and most-parsimonious VDJ recombination scenarios were assigned using the TCRdist pipeline. In a later analysis, every TCR beta chain was defined by the combination of its CDR3 amino acid sequence and its V-gene family, and reads without a unique V-gene family were dropped. To address suspected cross-contamination and a sequencing artifact, a later analysis removed roughly 640 highly shared, low-generation-probability nucleotide sequences. In a later analysis, a clonal expansion index was calculated for each public chain from normalized within-repertoire ranks of inferred template counts. Generation probabilities in a later analysis came from a VDJ recombination model fitted to out-of-frame rearrangements, and those results were checked against IGoR. Hypergeometric tests were used in a later analysis to score TCR-TCR, TCR-HLA and TCR-CMV co-occurrence, with a repertoire-size bias correction applied to the TCR pairs. False discovery rates were estimated in a later analysis by permuting HLA or CMV assignments 20 times. In a later analysis, co-occurring TCRs were grouped using DBSCAN, and TCRdist sequence similarity was added for clustering within HLA-allele-positive subsets. Repertoires with fewer than 30,000 or more than 120,000 public chains, plus five repertoires with anomalous nucleotide sharing, were excluded from co-occurrence clustering. TCRdb retrieved this table from immuneACCESS and kept in-frame rearrangements only. Not all clones are present; in checked studies, unresolved V genes account for under half, and no reason is known for the remainder. Clone size and V and J calls were adopted from that table, with D and trimming inferred from the DNA. Per the sample table, the count is about 53,000 clones. The leading ten clones occupy around 12% of the sample.

The data were obtained in a study of cytomegalovirus exposure and HLA in healthy donors (TCRdb year 2017). Describing the broader study: In an earlier analysis of 587 of the donors, less than 350 Gb of sequence data and approximately 120 million unique TCR beta sequences from about 179 million T cells were reported. Among about 410 genotyped donors of the cohort, an average of roughly 230,000 unique TCR beta nucleotide sequences was sequenced per donor, of which approximately 19% were non-productive. All discovery cohort repertoires had been generated using a single sequencing platform. Class I and class II HLA loci were covered by the typing at four-digit resolution. The aim of the study was to test whether cataloging public T cell receptors could identify signatures of past pathogen exposure. Typing coverage differed by locus: A, B, C, DRB1 and DQB1 were typed in roughly 620-640 donors, DQA1 in 500 to 550, DPA1 in approximately 610, and DPB1 in approximately 450. An early release that covered more than 550 HLA-typed donors contained approximately 300 gigabases of sequencing data and approximately 85 million unique TCR sequences. In addition to the first cohort of roughly 670 subjects, a separate validation cohort of 120 different subjects was used. Rather than using new phenotypic data, the later analysis identified candidate immune exposures from TCR beta sequences and from how often those sequences occurred across donors. To predict cytomegalovirus infection status, the study combined high-throughput TCR immunosequencing, statistical association of individual TCRs with disease status, and machine learning. Alongside the repertoire data, information on donor age, sex, ethnicity and CMV serostatus was compiled. A later analysis re-analyzed previously published TCR beta repertoires from about 730 donors and added high-resolution HLA genotyping to study TCR occurrence patterns. A later genetic analysis used genome-wide SNP genotypes for about three fifths of the 666 donors, treating that subset as a discovery cohort. To decide whether each TCR beta V gene segment behaved as functional or pseudogenic, an earlier analysis of over 500 of the donors relied on high-throughput TCR beta sequencing. The genetic ancestry cluster associated with self-reported Caucasian donors included 81% of the roughly 410 genotyped donors. About five DR-DQ haplotypes were handled as single units for association and clustering, since linkage in the cohort was strong. Using immunosequencing, the study profiled T cell repertoires from some 670 subjects and related those repertoires to cytomegalovirus serostatus. Overall study outcomes, separate from this receptor: In the study, roughly 160 TCR beta chains were listed as associated with cytomegalovirus. Assigning TCR associations to individual alleles was difficult when HLA alleles, especially DR and DQ, strongly co-occurred. Sequencing depth was assumed to be roughly uniform across donors in the presence/absence analyses, though that assumption may not hold. Because HLA typing was unavailable for some donors at each locus, only the typed subset was used in association tests. Over 15 rarely observed V segments, including chromosome 9 orphons, were excluded from the earlier analysis of almost 600 of the donors because counts were too low. The classifier was reported to diagnose cytomegalovirus status with high specificity and sensitivity in both the original and validation cohorts. It was suggested by the authors that the approach could potentially be generalized to other disease states and immunological phenotypes. In a later analysis, HLA-associated TCR beta chains were found to be more clonally expanded and to have lower generation probabilities than equally common non-associated chains. Broadly in line with IMGT annotations, most TCR beta V segments showed up in productive rearrangements about 87% or about 30% of the time in an earlier analysis of several hundred of the donors. Some IMGT-functional V segments, including TRBV6-2 and TRBV6-3, could not be told apart with the 87-base-pair reads, so those segments were excluded. According to a later analysis, parvovirus B19, influenza, CMV and Epstein-Barr virus appeared linked to several top co-occurrence clusters. CMV serostatus was the only immune exposure information available for the cohort. While some public TCRs were present in many individuals, most TCR sequences turned up only very rarely across donors. In a later genetic analysis, fewer N-insertions in productive TCRs were reported among donors in an Asian-associated ancestry cluster than the roughly 700-donor mean. An association between a missense DCLRE1C variant and V-gene and J-gene trimming of TCR beta chains was found in a later genetic analysis and replicated in an independent cohort. This cohort had only TCR beta chains sequenced, and the lack of alpha or paired-chain data limited which features could be detected. In a later analysis, about 17,000 TCR beta sequences were associated with specific HLA alleles at a false discovery rate of 0.05. A further reported finding was that TCR beta sequences accurately predicted the HLA-A and HLA-B alleles for most subjects in the first cohort. A later analysis found that TCR association rates varied across HLA loci, with DRB1 alleles showing the most associated TCRs and HLA-C alleles the fewest. A cluster of highly shared sequence variants was judged likely to represent a technical artifact of the sequencing pipeline. Correlated functional status among segregating V segments might reflect linkage disequilibrium, but an unknown experimental factor could not be ruled out. Three of the identified cytomegalovirus-associated TCR beta chains were confirmed in vitro to be specific for cytomegalovirus antigens. In a later analysis, most CMV-associated TCR beta chains were found to appear HLA-restricted, with HLA associations seemingly driven largely by CMV exposure.

This receptor chain uses TRBV13 and TRBJ2-7; possibly the D gene is TRBD2, per 5 matching bases. This receptor was identified in a man aged 18 to 29 in good health and CMV-seropositive. What was sequenced was PBMCs. The CDR3 region: CASSLTRLGIYEQYF. The bases read TGTGCCAGCAGCTTAACTAGGTTGGGGATCTACGAGCAGTACTTC. Where the CDR3 stops, the reference TRBV13 and TRBJ2-7 genes take over; the full variable domain is AAGVIQSPRHLIKEKRETATLKCYPIPRHDTVYWYQQGPGQDPQFLISFYEKMQSDKGSIPDRFSAQQFSDYHSELNMSSLELGDSALYFCASSLTRLGIYEQYFGPGTRLTVT.